Each of the 18 T cell receptor beta chains below was sequenced from the same sample in a study of memory CD4+ T cells and cytomegalovirus serostatus. TCRdb's table, derived via immunoSEQ multiplex PCR, lists solely in-frame clones and lacks some. The sample has some 73,000 clones, roughly three quarters seen once. Single viable CD3+CD4+CD8-CD45RO+ cells were sorted as the memory CD4+ T cells. Specimen: memory CD4+ T cells from blood. The origin of the receptors is an adult in good health and CMV-seropositive.

This chain links TRBV5-1 with TRBJ2-2; the D gene is possibly TRBD1 (6 bases). The CDR3 loop spans 15 amino acids. Germline V gene sequence: CDR1 SGHRS, CDR2 YFSETQ. V was cut by 0 bases and J by 7 bases, with 13 bases left in between. The CDR3 DNA sequence: TGCGCCAGCAGCTTGGAGCAGGGGCTCGGCGGGGAGCTGTTTTTT. Translation gives CASSLEQGLGGELFF.

The J gene is TRBJ1-5, the V gene TRBV19; D is unclear. Germline V gene data show CDR1 as LNHDA and CDR2 as SQIVND (reference sequence). Deletions cut 7 bases from V and 7 bases from J, with 14 bases between. CDR3 size: 13 residues. CDR3 residues: CASNGVRSQPQHF. The CDR3 DNA is TGTGCCAGTAACGGGGTTAGAAGCCAGCCCCAGCATTTT.

V and J are TRBV30 and TRBJ1-5; maybe TRBD1 (5 bases). The ends were cut back, 1 base at V and 7 bases at J, with 11 bases in the middle. This CDR3 has 13 residues. CDR1 is GTSNPN and CDR2 is SVGIG in the germline V gene (reference sequence). The CDR3: CAWSGGGGQPQHF. The CDR3 DNA follows: TGTGCCTGGAGTGGGGGCGGGGGACAGCCCCAGCATTTT.

The rearrangement joins TRBV5-1 to TRBJ2-7; maybe TRBD1 (6 bases). Trimming cost V 0 bases and J 3 bases, with 10 bases left between them. From germline, CDR1 is SGHRS and CDR2 YFSETQ. This CDR3 has 14 residues. CDR3 in amino acids: CASSLGTVFYEQYF. CDR3 nucleotide sequence: TGCGCCAGCAGCTTGGGGACAGTGTTCTACGAGCAGTACTTC.

The chain couples TRBV5-6 to TRBJ2-7, with a possible D match to TRBD1 (7 bases). Trimming left V 5 bases short and J 3 bases short, with 18 bases between. CDR3 size: 15 residues. Germline V CDR1 and CDR2: SGHDT, YYEEEE. CDR3 protein: CASRRGRQGVYEQYF. As DNA, the CDR3 is TGTGCCAGCAGAAGGGGGAGGCAGGGGGTCTACGAGCAGTACTTC. The complete variable domain, with remaining parts taken from reference TRBV5-6 and TRBJ2-7, reads DAGVTQSPTHLIKTRGQQVTLRCSPKSGHDTVSWYQQALGQGPQFIFQYYEEEERQRGNFPDRFSGHQFPNYSSELNVNALLLGDSALYLCASRRGRQGVYEQYFGPGTRLTVT.

The chain joins TRBV2 to TRBJ1-2, with no clear D. This CDR3 comprises 14 residues. Germline CDR1 SNHLY, CDR2 FYNNEI. V was pared by 1 base and J by 4 bases, with 10 bases between. DNA for the CDR3: TGTGCCAGCAGTGAAGAGGTCGGTGCCTATGGCTACACCTTC. It encodes CASSEEVGAYGYTF. Looking up the rest from reference TRBV2 and TRBJ1-2 gives the full variable domain: EPEVTQTPSHQVTQMGQEVILRCVPISNHLYFYWYRQILGQKVEFLVSFYNNEISEKSEIFDDQFSVERPDGSNFTLKIRSTKLEDSAMYFCASSEEVGAYGYTFGSGTRLTVV.

The gene calls are TRBV28 and TRBJ1-2, with D possibly TRBD1 on 5 matching bases. Trimming left V 0 bases short and J 8 bases short, with 10 bases between. Germline lookup yields CDR1 MDHEN and CDR2 SYDVKM. This CDR3 region has 13 residues. CDR3 sequence: CASSLWVGLGYTF. DNA of the CDR3: TGTGCCAGCAGTTTATGGGTGGGGCTGGGCTACACCTTC.

Only one count was recorded for this clone. The rearrangement joins TRBV10-3 to TRBJ2-5, with 7 bases fitting TRBD1. The CDR3 extends over 14 amino acids. The germline CDR1 and CDR2 sequences are ENHRY and SYGVKD. Trimming at V came to 3 bases and at J to 3 bases, leaving 4 bases not matched to a gene. Written as DNA, the CDR3 is TGTGCCATCAGTGATCGGCAGGGGGAAGAGACCCAGTACTTC. The encoded protein is CAISDRQGEETQYF.

The J gene is TRBJ2-2, the V gene TRBV5-6; the match to TRBD2 covers 10 bases. This CDR3 contains 17 residues. J gave up 6 bases and V 3 bases, and 11 bases lay outside the gene matches. The germline CDR1 and CDR2 sequences are SGHDT and YYEEEE. The CDR3 reads CASSSIKGTSAAGELFF. CDR3 in DNA: TGTGCCAGCAGCTCCATAAAAGGGACTAGCGCGGCCGGGGAGCTGTTTTTT.

J is TRBJ1-4 and V is TRBV6-6, with D unclear. The CDR3 sequence is 14 residues long. Germline V lookup: CDR1 MNHNY, CDR2 SVGAGI (reference sequence). The V end was cut by 0 bases, the J end by 7 bases, with 9 bases between. The CDR3 region is CASSYSVAAEKLFF. In DNA form, the CDR3 reads TGTGCCAGCAGTTACTCTGTTGCCGCTGAAAAACTGTTTTTT.

The chain is built from TRBV4-1 and TRBJ2-5; TRBD2 might be the D (5 bases). This CDR3 has 16 amino acids. With 0 bases removed from V and 5 bases from J, the gap between germline ends came to 16 bases. Looked up from germline, CDR1 is MGHRA and CDR2 is YSYEKL. In DNA, the CDR3 is TGCGCCAGCAGCCAAGATTTCAGGACCCGGAGGGAGACCCAGTACTTC. This codes for CASSQDFRTRRETQYF.

The chain has TRBV20-1 and TRBJ1-1, with no clear D. The V gene lost 1 base and the J gene lost 4 bases, with 4 bases spanning the gap. The CDR3 spans 11 residues. Germline CDR1 reads DFQATT; CDR2 reads SNEGSKA (reference sequence). The CDR3 loop is CSARVFTEAFF. The CDR3 DNA sequence: TGCAGTGCTAGAGTCTTCACTGAAGCTTTCTTT.

The chain combines TRBV5-5 with TRBJ1-1, with D tentatively TRBD1 (6 bases). Germline V gives CDR1 SGHKS, CDR2 YYEKEE (reference sequence). V was pared by 4 bases and J by 0 bases, with 10 bases between. This CDR3 contains 14 residues. CDR3 sequence reads: CASSRPGVNTEAFF. CDR3 in DNA: TGTGCCAGCAGCAGGCCAGGGGTGAACACTGAAGCTTTCTTT. The complete variable domain, with remaining parts taken from reference TRBV5-5 and TRBJ1-1, reads DAGVTQSPTHLIKTRGQQVTLRCSPISGHKSVSWYQQVLGQGPQFIFQYYEKEERGRGNFPDRFSARQFPNYSSELNVNALLLGDSALYLCASSRPGVNTEAFFGQGTRLTVV.

The V and J genes are TRBV2 and TRBJ1-2; D is uncertain. V was pared by 7 bases and J by 4 bases, with 19 bases between. CDR1 SNHLY and CDR2 FYNNEI come from the germline V gene. The CDR3 has 15 residues. The CDR3 DNA reads TGTGCCAGCACGGGGAGTCTATATCTACCCTATGGCTACACCTTC. Translated: CASTGSLYLPYGYTF.

The chain carries TRBV5-1 and TRBJ1-4, with D maybe TRBD1 (5 bases). The germline V and J ends were trimmed by 4 bases and 4 bases, with 17 bases remaining between them. CDR3 length: 16 amino acids. Germline V CDR1 and CDR2: SGHRS, YFSETQ. The CDR3 DNA reads TGCGCCAGCAGCCCGGGAGGGGCAGGCCTTAATGAAAAACTGTTTTTT. Translated, it gives CASSPGGAGLNEKLFF.

This clone occurred a few times. This chain uses TRBV18 with TRBJ1-5; no firm D call. V lost 4 bases and J lost 1, with 2 bases in between. CDR1 is KGHSH and CDR2 is LQKENI in the germline V gene. The CDR3 is 12 amino acids. The CDR3 sequence: CASSQSNQPQHF. CDR3 sequence (DNA): TGTGCCAGCTCACAGAGCAATCAGCCCCAGCATTTT.

The gene calls are TRBV7-2 and TRBJ2-7; perhaps TRBD2 as D (6 bases). The CDR3 has 13 amino acids. Germline CDR1 and CDR2: SGHTA and FQGNSA. Written as DNA, the CDR3 is TGTGCCAGCAGCTCTCGACCCGACGGGGACTTATCCGTC. This encodes CASSSRPDGDLSV.

The chain joins TRBV30 to TRBJ2-1, with a tentative D call TRBD1 (5 bases). CDR1 is GTSNPN and CDR2 is SVGIG in the germline V gene (reference sequence). The CDR3 spans 12 residues. Trimming left V 5 bases short and J 2 bases short, with 7 bases between. CDR3 coding DNA: TGTGCCTGGGACAGTACCTACAATGAGCAGTTCTTC. Protein product: CAWDSTYNEQFF.